Listed below are T cell receptor beta chains from one sample, sequenced in a study of cytomegalovirus exposure and HLA in healthy donors. This table comes from immunoSEQ multiplex PCR, and its TCRdb copy is limited to in-frame clones, with some not included. The data hold fewer than 110,000 clones, with roughly 71% observed a single time. The sample was PBMCs. Receptors were obtained from a man aged 50 to 59 in good health and CMV-seronegative. Each CDR3 is given with its conserved first and last residue. A D gene is named only where the DNA matches it firmly. Where a row states a size, it is once, few, many or the class of an expanded clone; other rows omit it.

TRBJ2-7 | . | TRBV7-2 | 18 | . | TGTGCCAGCAGCGAAATGGTAACAGGGTCAAGATTCGGTCGCGAGCAGTACTTC | CASSEMVTGSRFGREQYF
TRBJ2-7 | TRBD2 | TRBV7-9 | 17 | . | TGTGCCAGCAGCTTAGAGGTTCCTAGCGGGAGGGAGTACGAGCAGTACTTC | CASSLEVPSGREYEQYF
TRBJ1-5 | . | TRBV7-9 | 16 | . | TGTGCCAGCAGCTTTGGCCAGGGCCTTGGCGATCAGCCCCAGCATTTT | CASSFGQGLGDQPQHF
TRBJ2-1 | TRBD1 | TRBV7-9 | 16 | . | TGTGCCAGCAGCTTAAGGCGGACAGGGAGTCCCAATGAGCAGTTCTTC | CASSLRRTGSPNEQFF
TRBJ2-5 | TRBD2 | TRBV11-2 | 15 | . | TGTGCCAGCACCCTAGGAGCGGGGGTCGAAGAGACCCAGTACTTC | CASTLGAGVEETQYF
TRBJ1-1 | . | TRBV21-1 | 17 | few | TGTGCCAGCAGCGATTCCGGCCCCGGGGCTGGGGGGACTGAAGCTTTCTTT | CASSDSGPGAGGTEAFF
TRBJ2-3 | TRBD1 | TRBV4-2 | 16 | . | TGTGCCAGCAGCCATGATCGAACCGGGACAGGGGGAACGCAGTATTTT | CASSHDRTGTGGTQYF
TRBJ1-3 | TRBD1 | TRBV18 | 15 | . | TGTGCCAGCTCATTGGGACAGGGGACTGGAAACACCATATATTTT | CASSLGQGTGNTIYF
TRBJ1-5 | TRBD1 | TRBV11-2 | 14 | . | TGTGCCAGCAGTCAACAGGGGAGCAATCAGCCCCAGCATTTT | CASSQQGSNQPQHF
TRBJ2-1 | TRBD1 | TRBV10-3 | 15 | . | TGTGCCATCAGACCGGGACAGGGGGCATATGATGAGCAGTTCTTC | CAIRPGQGAYDEQFF
TRBJ2-5 | TRBD1 | TRBV6-5 | 14 | . | TGTGCCAGCAGTTCCTCAGGGGGCGGGGAGACCCAGTACTTC | CASSSSGGGETQYF